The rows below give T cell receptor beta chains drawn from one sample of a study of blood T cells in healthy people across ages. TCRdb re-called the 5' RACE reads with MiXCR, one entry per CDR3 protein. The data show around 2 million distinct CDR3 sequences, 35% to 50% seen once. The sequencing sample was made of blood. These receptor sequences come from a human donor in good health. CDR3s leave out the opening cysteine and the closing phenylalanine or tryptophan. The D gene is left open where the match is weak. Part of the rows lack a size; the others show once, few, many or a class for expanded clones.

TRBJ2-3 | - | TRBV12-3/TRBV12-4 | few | ASSLEVGITDTQY
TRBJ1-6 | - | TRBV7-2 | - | ASGLEYTNSPLH
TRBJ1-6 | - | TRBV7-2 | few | ASSLAPLGGQDNSPLH
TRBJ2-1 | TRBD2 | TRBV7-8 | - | ASSLARRGVVYNEQF
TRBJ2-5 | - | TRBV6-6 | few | ASSSIKEGETQY
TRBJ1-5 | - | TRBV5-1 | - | ASRLSGDQPQH
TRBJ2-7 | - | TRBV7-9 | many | ASSFGVGYEQY
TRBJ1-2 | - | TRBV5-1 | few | ASSSNRGASWGGYT
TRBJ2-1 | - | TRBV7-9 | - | ASSLAENEQF
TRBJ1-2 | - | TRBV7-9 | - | ASSKPVDSSYGYT